Below are 21 T cell receptor beta chains sequenced from a single sample in a study of T cell repertoires in cytomegalovirus infection. The antigens for these receptors are not known. TCRdb ran MiXCR on the reads and lists one entry per CDR3 protein. The profile shows some 220,000 distinct CDR3 sequences, around two fifths of them singletons. The input for sequencing was CD8+ T cells from cultured PBMCs, taken from culture after CMV antigen stimulation. All receptors derive from a human donor in good health (CMV status not recorded). Some clones in this sample may be carry-over from other donors' samples.

Concerning this clonotype: A much larger clone differs by one base, so this may be a read error. The rearrangement uses TRBV7-2 and TRBJ1-6; the D is unclear. CDR3 size: 13 residues. CDR1 and CDR2 from the germline V gene are SGHTA and FQGNSA. CDR3 DNA sequence: TGTGCCAGCAGCCTGATGGGGAACTCACCCCCCCACTTT. It yields the protein CASSLMGNSPPHF.

V is TRBV7-6 and J is TRBJ1-1; the D is unclear. The germline V and J ends were trimmed by 2 bases and 2 bases, with 9 bases remaining between them. Germline loops: CDR1 SGHVS, CDR2 FNYEAQ. The CDR3 runs 14 residues. CDR3 nucleotide sequence: TGTGCCAGCAGCTTAATGGAAGGAAACACTGAAGCTTTCTTT. Translated, it gives CASSLMEGNTEAFF.

In this sample, this clonotype turned up many times. The rearrangement links TRBV7-6 to TRBJ2-3; D is perhaps TRBD1 or TRBD2 (5 bases each). The CDR3 loop spans 14 amino acids. Germline-derived CDR1 and CDR2 are SGHVS and FNYEAQ. V dropped 2 bases and J dropped 1 base, with 7 bases sitting between them. The CDR3 sequence: CASSLQGGTDTQYF. CDR3 in DNA: TGTGCCAGCAGCTTACAGGGAGGCACAGATACGCAGTATTTT.

The chain carries TRBV7-2 and TRBJ2-1; D tentatively reads TRBD1 or TRBD2 (6 bases each). The germline gives CDR1 SGHTA, CDR2 FQGNSA. The CDR3 is made up of 14 amino acids. Trimming stripped 6 bases from V and 7 bases from J, with 16 bases between. The chain's CDR3 is CASRDRGRGNEQFF. CDR3 nucleotides: TGTGCCAGCAGGGACCGGGGGCGGGGAAATGAGCAGTTCTTC.

The chain employs TRBV11-2 and TRBJ2-7; the D gene is possibly TRBD1 (6 bases). This CDR3 region has 14 residues. Germline CDR1 and CDR2: SGHAT and FQNNGV. Trimming took 5 bases from V and 2 from J, leaving 13 bases between them. The CDR3 nucleotides are TGTGCCAGCAGCCTATGGACAGCAACCTACGAGCAGTACTTC. As protein: CASSLWTATYEQYF.

The table lists this clonotype with a few counts. The chain joins TRBV12-3 or TRBV12-4 to TRBJ2-1; no definite D call. Trimming took off 5 bases at V and 3 bases at J, with 11 bases between the two ends. This CDR3 comprises 14 residues. CDR3 sequence: CASSLTGSYNEQFF. DNA of the CDR3: TGTGCCAGCAGTCTCACCGGCAGCTACAATGAGCAGTTCTTC.

This clonotype was counted ten times or more. The chain is built from TRBV30 and TRBJ2-1; unclear D gene. Germline CDR1 and CDR2: GTSNPN and SVGIG (reference sequence). The CDR3 is made up of 15 amino acids. Deletions cut 2 bases from V and 13 bases from J, with 24 bases between. CDR3 nucleotides: TGTGCCTGGAGTTGGGCTAGACTTTCCTTGCTATCACAGTTCTTC. Translation: CAWSWARLSLLSQFF.

J is TRBJ1-5 and V is TRBV20-1; TRBD1 is a possible D gene (6 bases). The CDR3 has 14 residues. Germline CDR1 reads DFQATT; CDR2 reads SNEGSKA (reference sequence). The ends were cut back, 5 bases at V and 9 bases at J, with 20 bases in the middle. CDR3 coding DNA: TGCAGTGCTGGCGGGGAGGGGGAGATAGGGCCCCAGCATTTT. It yields the protein CSAGGEGEIGPQHF.

The chain links TRBV27 to TRBJ1-5, with D possibly being TRBD1 (5 bases). The germline gives CDR1 MNHEY, CDR2 SMNVEV (reference sequence). The length of the CDR3 is 15 residues. Trimming left V 2 bases short and J 2 bases short, with 10 bases between. Here the CDR3 DNA reads TGTGCCAGCAGTTTAAGGGGAACGCGCAATCAGCCCCAGCATTTT. It encodes CASSLRGTRNQPQHF.

V usage is TRBV28 and J usage is TRBJ1-4; D unresolved. Germline V gene sequence: CDR1 MDHEN, CDR2 SYDVKM. The length of the CDR3 is 12 residues. V dropped 5 bases and J dropped 5 bases, with 6 bases sitting between them. CDR3 loop: CASSLKNEKLFF. CDR3 DNA: TGTGCCAGCAGTCTCAAGAATGAAAAACTGTTTTTT.

This chain links TRBV12-3 or TRBV12-4 with TRBJ2-2; D is unresolved. Trimming shortened V by 6 bases and J by 3 bases, and 2 bases separated the two germline ends. The CDR3 covers 11 residues. The DNA for the CDR3 is TGTGCCAGCAGAGACACCGGGGAGCTGTTTTTT. This sequence encodes CASRDTGELFF.

V is TRBV20-1 and J is TRBJ2-1; 12 bases are a match to TRBD2. V dropped 6 bases and J dropped 2; count of bases not matched to a gene: 14. The CDR3 runs to 18 residues. Germline CDR1 reads DFQATT; CDR2 reads SNEGSKA (reference sequence). The CDR3 loop reads CSAHLRASGRVTYNEQFF. The CDR3 DNA reads as TGCAGTGCCCATCTTCGGGCTAGCGGGAGGGTCACCTACAATGAGCAGTTCTTC.

This clonotype was counted only a few times. This chain links TRBV7-9 with TRBJ1-2; D is ambiguous. V was cut by 1 base and J by 0 bases, with 3 bases left in between. There are 13 residues in the CDR3. From germline, CDR1 is SEHNR and CDR2 FQNEAQ (reference sequence). CDR3 coding DNA: TGTGCCAGCAGCTTAGACGCTAACTATGGCTACACCTTC. Protein product: CASSLDANYGYTF. Looking up the rest from reference TRBV7-9 and TRBJ1-2 gives the full variable domain: DTGVSQNPRHKITKRGQNVTFRCDPISEHNRLYWYRQTLGQGPEFLTYFQNEAQLEKSRLLSDRFSAERPKGSFSTLEIQRTEQGDSAMYLCASSLDANYGYTFGSGTRLTVV.

J is TRBJ1-5 and V is TRBV6-6, with 10 bases lining up with TRBD1. This CDR3 is 17 amino acids long. V lost 6 bases and J lost 0; bases outside the gene matches: 8. Germline CDR1 and CDR2: MNHNY and SVGAGI (reference sequence). The CDR3 sequence: CASRWDRGLYSNQPQHF. The CDR3 DNA follows: TGTGCCAGCAGGTGGGACAGGGGTCTCTATAGCAATCAGCCCCAGCATTTT.

The rearrangement uses TRBV7-8 and TRBJ1-1; D gene ambiguous. Between the trimmed V and J ends, which lost 5 bases and 1 base, there was a span of 11 bases. The length of the CDR3 is 14 residues. Per the germline V gene, CDR1 is SGHVS and CDR2 is FQNEAQ. CDR3 in amino acids: CASSPVEGNTEAFF. DNA for the CDR3: TGTGCCAGCAGCCCCGTCGAGGGGAACACTGAAGCTTTCTTT.

This clonotype was seen a few times. V is TRBV28 and J is TRBJ2-7, with D possibly being TRBD2 (5 bases). V lost 5 bases, J lost 7 bases, and 18 bases lay in between. Germline V gives CDR1 MDHEN, CDR2 SYDVKM. CDR3 length: 14 residues. For the CDR3, the DNA is TGTGCCAGCAGTCCACAGATCCGGCGCGGGGAGCAGTACTTC. Protein sequence: CASSPQIRRGEQYF.

V gene TRBV29-1 combines with J gene TRBJ2-3; 12 bases match TRBD2. The V and J ends lost 8 bases and 3 bases, in that order; junction bases with no gene match: 9. The germline CDR1 and CDR2 sequences are SQVTM and ANQGSEA. The CDR3 consists of 15 residues. CDR3: CSTTTTSGRTDTQYF. For the CDR3, the DNA is TGCAGCACTACTACTACTAGCGGGAGGACAGATACGCAGTATTTT.

This clonotype was counted a few times. This sequence joins TRBV2 and TRBJ1-6; a weak D match, TRBD1 (5 bases). V lost 5 bases and J 0 bases, leaving 11 bases between the germline ends. The germline V gene has CDR1 SNHLY and CDR2 FYNNEI. This CDR3 spans 16 amino acids. The DNA of the CDR3 is TGTGCCAGCAGTCGCAGGGCCAGCTCCTATAATTCACCCCTCCACTTT. Encoded protein: CASSRRASSYNSPLHF.

The V call is TRBV9, the J call TRBJ1-2, with 10 bases that match TRBD1. Trimming took 2 bases from V and 4 from J; bases not matched to a gene: 5. Germline V CDR1 and CDR2: SGDLS, YYNGEE. This CDR3 has 15 amino acids. CDR3 region: CASSVTGGIFYGYTF. The CDR3 nucleotides are TGTGCCAGCAGCGTGACAGGGGGCATTTTCTATGGCTACACCTTC.

This clonotype was counted ten times or more. The J gene is TRBJ2-2, the V gene TRBV7-2, with D possibly matching TRBD2 (6 bases). The germline CDR1 and CDR2 sequences are SGHTA and FQGNSA. V lost 6 bases and J lost 0, with 26 bases in between. CDR3 size: 20 residues. The CDR3 bases are TGTGCCAGCAGACCCCTCGATGTACTAGGGAGGCCCGCGAACACCGGGGAGCTGTTTTTT. Residues: CASRPLDVLGRPANTGELFF.

Only one count was recorded for this clonotype. This chain connects TRBV2 to TRBJ2-3; D gene unclear. Trimming took 8 bases from V and 4 from J, leaving 13 bases between them. Germline CDR1 is SNHLY and CDR2 is FYNNEI. This CDR3 is 13 amino acids long. CDR3 DNA: TGTGCCAGCGGAAGGGCCCGGGCAGATACGCAGTATTTT. Its protein product is CASGRARADTQYF.